A single sample gave rise to the 14 T cell receptor beta chains below, sequenced in a study of T cells in Graves' hyperthyroidism and ophthalmopathy. Amplified TCR beta CDR3 regions came from RNA transcripts. With the HTBI primer set, the TCR CDR3 went through a first round of RT-PCR. One entry per CDR3 protein, called by TCRdb with MiXCR from the multiplex PCR reads. This table holds approximately 690,000 distinct CDR3 sequences, around 20% found once. The sample consisted of blood. Source of these receptors: a young man with Graves' ophthalmopathy.

This clonotype was observed at least ten times. The chain recombines TRBV28 with TRBJ1-1, with TRBD1 matching 11 bases. Looked up from germline, CDR1 is MDHEN and CDR2 is SYDVKM. With V trimmed by 7 bases and J by 4 bases, 14 bases remained unmatched. The CDR3 totals 17 residues. CDR3 nucleotide sequence: TGTGCCAGCATCAACTCGTGGGGACAGGGGGGTACCACTGAAGCTTTCTTT. Encoded protein: CASINSWGQGGTTEAFF.

The chain recombines TRBV18 with TRBJ2-6; no firm D call. The CDR3 consists of 14 residues. Germline CDR1 is KGHSH and CDR2 is LQKENI. Trimming removed 6 bases at V and 0 bases at J, with 6 bases between. CDR3 DNA: TGTGCCAGCTCTCAGAACTCTGGGGCCAACGTCCTGACTTTC. Amino acid sequence: CASSQNSGANVLTF.

The table lists this clonotype with many counts. The rearrangement joins TRBV2 to TRBJ1-5; D possibly corresponds to TRBD1 (5 bases). V lost 4 bases and J 4 bases, leaving 14 bases between the germline ends. The CDR3 covers 15 residues. Looked up from germline, CDR1 is SNHLY and CDR2 is FYNNEI. The CDR3 DNA sequence: TGTGCCAGCAGTGGGGACGGTGTATGGAATCAGCCCCAGCATTTT. Encoded protein: CASSGDGVWNQPQHF.

V gene TRBV18 combines with J gene TRBJ1-2, with 10 bases identical to TRBD1. The CDR3 has 15 residues. Germline trimming cut 2 bases from V and 6 bases from J; bases unmatched to any gene: 6. Germline V CDR1 and CDR2: KGHSH, LQKENI. The CDR3 DNA reads as TGTGCCAGCTCACCAGGGGACAGGGGCCGCGATGGCTACACCTTC. Its protein product is CASSPGDRGRDGYTF.

The V and J genes are TRBV6-5 and TRBJ2-7; 7 nucleotides match TRBD1. Germline V gene sequence: CDR1 MNHEY, CDR2 SVGAGI. This CDR3 is built from 15 residues. The ends lost 4 bases at V and 3 bases at J; junction bases unmatched: 9. The CDR3 region is CASSLDRRTIYEQYF. The CDR3 nucleotides are TGTGCCAGCAGTTTGGACAGGCGAACCATCTACGAGCAGTACTTC.

The rearrangement joins TRBV7-2 to TRBJ2-7; 9 bases are shared with TRBD2. Trimming took 3 bases from V and 7 from J; bases not matched to a gene: 10. CDR1 and CDR2 (germline): SGHTA, FQGNSA. This CDR3 contains 15 residues. The CDR3 sequence is CASSFTLAGVEEQYF. The CDR3 DNA reads TGTGCCAGCAGCTTCACTTTAGCGGGAGTGGAGGAGCAGTACTTC.

V gene TRBV19 combines with J gene TRBJ1-5, with unresolved D. The CDR3 runs to 17 residues. The germline V gene encodes CDR1 LNHDA and CDR2 SQIVND (reference sequence). V lost 7 bases to trimming and J lost 9 bases, with 28 bases between them. CDR3 loop: CASTSIAGEGVTRPQHF. In DNA, the CDR3 is TGTGCCAGTACCAGCATAGCCGGGGAGGGAGTTACGAGGCCCCAGCATTTT.

The rearrangement links TRBV6-1 to TRBJ2-5, with 12 bases fitting TRBD1. Losses at the gene ends were 0 bases for V and 4 bases for J; bases not matched to a gene: 12. The germline V gene encodes CDR1 MNHNS and CDR2 SASEGT. The CDR3 is 19 amino acids. CDR3 nucleotides: TGTGCCAGCAGTGAAGCGTTTATTCCCGGGACAGGGGGCGCAGAGACCCAGTACTTC. Amino acids: CASSEAFIPGTGGAETQYF.

The chain has TRBV12-3 or TRBV12-4 and TRBJ1-5; TRBD1 matches 9 bases. V shed 6 bases, J shed 4 bases, and the junction held 10 bases outside the gene matches. There are 16 residues in the CDR3. The CDR3 protein is CASSEGRDRVNQPQHF. CDR3 DNA sequence: TGTGCCAGCAGCGAGGGGAGGGACAGGGTAAATCAGCCCCAGCATTTT.

This clonotype was seen a few times. The chain has TRBV4-3 and TRBJ2-3, with D hard to call. CDR3 length: 15 residues. Per the germline V gene, CDR1 is LGHNA and CDR2 is YSLEER. Trimming pared 4 bases from V and 2 bases from J, leaving 13 bases between. The CDR3 nucleotides read TGCGCCAGCAGCCGAGAAATCTTACCCACAGATACGCAGTATTTT. Its translation: CASSREILPTDTQYF.

Remarks on this clonotype: A read error may explain this, as a much larger clone is one base away. The rearrangement links TRBV28 to TRBJ2-1; 7 bases agree with TRBD1. The CDR3 totals 16 residues. CDR1 is MDHEN and CDR2 is SYDVKM in the germline V gene. V shed 8 bases and J 1 base; nucleotides not matched to a gene: 11. CDR3 in amino acids: CASGYRGPESYNEQFF. The CDR3, as DNA: TGTGCCAGCGGTTACAGGGGTCCGGAATCCTACAATGAGCAGTTCTTC.

This clonotype showed up just a few times. This sequence joins TRBV10-2 and TRBJ2-7; tentative D call: TRBD2 (6 bases). The CDR3 is 14 amino acids. Trimming cost V 4 bases and J 5 bases, with 15 bases left between them. CDR1 is WSHSY and CDR2 is SAAADI in the germline V gene. This chain's CDR3 is CASSVYRELNEQYF. DNA for the CDR3: TGCGCCAGCAGTGTGTATCGGGAGCTCAACGAGCAGTACTTC.

This chain connects TRBV29-1 to TRBJ2-5; D is uncertain. The CDR3 loop spans 10 amino acids. CDR1 is SQVTM, CDR2 ANQGSEA, per germline. Trimming pared 4 bases from V and 7 bases from J, leaving 7 bases between. DNA for the CDR3: TGCAGCGTTGCCGTAGGGACCCAGTACTTC. It codes for CSVAVGTQYF.

Points on this clonotype: Given a much more abundant clone one base away, this may be a read error. The V and J genes are TRBV20-1 and TRBJ1-2; TRBD1 agrees at 10 bases. Germline loops: CDR1 DFQATT, CDR2 SNEGSKA (reference sequence). This CDR3 is built from 14 residues. The trim removed 0 bases at V and 7 bases at J, leaving 5 bases unmatched. CDR3 sequence: CSARDATGGFGYTF. The CDR3 nucleotides read TGCAGTGCTAGAGATGCGACAGGGGGCTTTGGCTACACCTTC.